This T cell receptor beta chain derives from a study of vaccination and CD4 T cells after COVID-19. Study background: Post-COVID draws followed diagnosis by a median around 100 days (range 35 to 161). Study-wide points: It was found that, in convalescent patients, 304 of 307 vaccine-specific clones were spike mono-reactive.

Points on this clonotype: What it binds is unknown.

An Oncomine TCR Beta short-read assay was used to sequence the DNA from cultured CD4+ T cells. MiXCR, run by TCRdb on the PCR reads, gives a single entry per CDR3 protein. The sample contains about 7,200 distinct CDR3 sequences, roughly 55% of which appear only once. Treatment indicated: roughly 10-day PBMC culture with coronavirus spike peptide pools or control peptides (ViraFEST assay). Germline V lookup: CDR1 MDHEN, CDR2 SYDVKM. The CDR3 is made up of 16 amino acids. V lost 1 base, J lost 8 bases, and 9 bases stayed unmatched. The chain couples TRBV28 to TRBJ2-1; 9 positions match TRBD2. The specimen was CD4+ T cells from blood, cultured in vitro. The TCR originated in a human donor who had recovered from COVID-19. CDR3 in amino acids: CASSLSALAGSYEQFF. The CDR3 DNA follows: TGTGCCAGCAGTTTATCTGCGCTAGCGGGAAGTTATGAGCAGTTCTTC.